Listed below are T cell receptor beta chains from one sample, sequenced in a study of cytomegalovirus exposure and HLA in healthy donors. The method was immunoSEQ multiplex PCR; TCRdb's version includes in-frame clones alone and lacks a portion of them. Of some 90,000 clones listed, approximately 80% were seen once; the top ten hold approximately 3.3%. Sequencing input: PBMCs. These receptors were obtained from a woman aged 40-49 years in good health and CMV-seronegative. The CDR3 runs from the conserved cysteine through the conserved F or W. D genes are given only for firm matches. Only some rows state a clone size, as once, few, many or a class for expanded clones.

d_gene: TRBD2; abundance: .; v_gene: TRBV19; j_gene: TRBJ2-1; CDR3nt: TGTGCCAGTAGGACTAGCGGGAGAGGGAATGAGCAGTTCTTC; CDR3aa: CASRTSGRGNEQFF
d_gene: .; abundance: .; v_gene: TRBV7-2; j_gene: TRBJ2-7; CDR3nt: TGTGCCAGCAGCCCCAGACAGAGTCGCTCCTACGAGCAGTACTTC; CDR3aa: CASSPRQSRSYEQYF
d_gene: .; abundance: .; v_gene: TRBV10-3; j_gene: TRBJ2-1; CDR3nt: TGTGCCATCAGATCCGGGACTTCTCTTGGGTACAATGAGCAGTTCTTC; CDR3aa: CAIRSGTSLGYNEQFF
d_gene: TRBD1; abundance: few; v_gene: TRBV14; j_gene: TRBJ1-1; CDR3nt: TGTGCCAGCAGCCAAGCAGGGGGCAACACTGAAGCTTTCTTT; CDR3aa: CASSQAGGNTEAFF
d_gene: TRBD1; abundance: .; v_gene: TRBV5-4; j_gene: TRBJ2-1; CDR3nt: TGTGCCAGCAGCTTGGGGCAGGGGGACAATGAGCAGTTCTTC; CDR3aa: CASSLGQGDNEQFF
d_gene: .; abundance: once; v_gene: TRBV5-1; j_gene: TRBJ1-2; CDR3nt: TGCGCCAGCAGCTTAGAAGGGGCCAACTATGGCTACACCTTC; CDR3aa: CASSLEGANYGYTF
d_gene: .; abundance: .; v_gene: TRBV5-6; j_gene: TRBJ1-5; CDR3nt: TGTGCCAGCAGCTTGCAGGGCAATCAGCCCCAGCATTTT; CDR3aa: CASSLQGNQPQHF
d_gene: .; abundance: medium-sized; v_gene: TRBV27; j_gene: TRBJ1-2; CDR3nt: TGTGCCAGCAGTATACAGGGTGCTAACTATGGCTACACCTTC; CDR3aa: CASSIQGANYGYTF
d_gene: .; abundance: .; v_gene: TRBV19; j_gene: TRBJ1-3; CDR3nt: TGTGCCAGTAGAAAGGAACAGGGTTCGATTGGAAGCACCATATATTTT; CDR3aa: CASRKEQGSIGSTIYF
d_gene: .; abundance: few; v_gene: TRBV4-3; j_gene: TRBJ2-1; CDR3nt: TGCGCCAGCAGCCAAGGAGCCCAGGGGGGTGAGCAGTTCTTC; CDR3aa: CASSQGAQGGEQFF
d_gene: .; abundance: .; v_gene: TRBV29-1; j_gene: TRBJ2-7; CDR3nt: TGCAGCGTCCTACAGGGGGGGGCCTACGAGCAGTACTTC; CDR3aa: CSVLQGGAYEQYF
d_gene: .; abundance: few; v_gene: TRBV27; j_gene: TRBJ1-1; CDR3nt: TGTGCCAGCAGCAATCTAGGGGACACTGAAGCTTTCTTT; CDR3aa: CASSNLGDTEAFF
d_gene: .; abundance: .; v_gene: TRBV4-3; j_gene: TRBJ2-7; CDR3nt: TGCGCCAGCAGCCAAGGGGTCTCTAGCTCCTACGAGCAGTACTTC; CDR3aa: CASSQGVSSSYEQYF
d_gene: .; abundance: .; v_gene: TRBV5-4; j_gene: TRBJ2-1; CDR3nt: TGTGCCAGCAGCTTGGGAGGGAGAACGGATGAGCAGTTCTTC; CDR3aa: CASSLGGRTDEQFF
d_gene: TRBD1; abundance: .; v_gene: TRBV10-3; j_gene: TRBJ1-2; CDR3nt: TGTGCCATCAGTGGAGTTCGGACAGGGAAGGGCTACACCTTC; CDR3aa: CAISGVRTGKGYTF
d_gene: TRBD2; abundance: once; v_gene: TRBV7-8; j_gene: TRBJ2-3; CDR3nt: TGTGCCAGCAGCTCCCCTAGTAGCGGGAGAGGTATAGATACGCAGTATTTT; CDR3aa: CASSSPSSGRGIDTQYF
d_gene: TRBD2; abundance: .; v_gene: TRBV28; j_gene: TRBJ2-5; CDR3nt: TGTGCCAGCATAGAAACCCCGGGAGGGCCAGAGACCCAGTACTTC; CDR3aa: CASIETPGGPETQYF
d_gene: TRBD2; abundance: .; v_gene: TRBV5-1; j_gene: TRBJ2-1; CDR3nt: TGCGCCAGCTCCTCGACTAGCCCCAATGAGCAGTTCTTC; CDR3aa: CASSSTSPNEQFF
d_gene: TRBD2; abundance: .; v_gene: TRBV28; j_gene: TRBJ2-2; CDR3nt: TGTGCCAGCAACGGCGGGAGTCGAGCCGGGGAGCTGTTTTTT; CDR3aa: CASNGGSRAGELFF
d_gene: .; abundance: .; v_gene: TRBV27; j_gene: TRBJ2-1; CDR3nt: TGTGCCAGCAGGACAGGATTCGGCAATGAGCAGTTCTTC; CDR3aa: CASRTGFGNEQFF
d_gene: .; abundance: .; v_gene: TRBV19; j_gene: TRBJ1-5; CDR3nt: TGTGCCAGTGGGACATACGGGCGTCAGCCCCAGCATTTT; CDR3aa: CASGTYGRQPQHF
d_gene: TRBD1; abundance: .; v_gene: TRBV5-1; j_gene: TRBJ2-2; CDR3nt: TGCGCCAGCAGCTTGGTGGGACAGGGCACCGGGGAGCTGTTTTTT; CDR3aa: CASSLVGQGTGELFF
d_gene: TRBD1; abundance: .; v_gene: TRBV29-1; j_gene: TRBJ1-4; CDR3nt: TGCAGCGGAACAGGGGGCTGGGGTGAAAAACTGTTTTTT; CDR3aa: CSGTGGWGEKLFF
d_gene: .; abundance: .; v_gene: TRBV4-3; j_gene: TRBJ2-1; CDR3nt: TGCGCCAGCAGCTCTAACAGGTTGTCCTACAATGAGCAGTTCTTC; CDR3aa: CASSSNRLSYNEQFF
d_gene: TRBD2; abundance: .; v_gene: TRBV7-2; j_gene: TRBJ2-7; CDR3nt: TGTGCCAGCAGCCATCGGACTAGCGGAACCAATGCCTACGAGCAGTACTTC; CDR3aa: CASSHRTSGTNAYEQYF
d_gene: .; abundance: .; v_gene: TRBV5-8; j_gene: TRBJ1-5; CDR3nt: TGTGCCAGCAGCTTGGGCCGCAGAGGTAATCAGCCCCAGCATTTT; CDR3aa: CASSLGRRGNQPQHF
d_gene: TRBD1; abundance: .; v_gene: TRBV19; j_gene: TRBJ2-5; CDR3nt: TGTGCCAGTAGTAAAGGACAGGGTAGTTGGGAGACCCAGTACTTC; CDR3aa: CASSKGQGSWETQYF
d_gene: .; abundance: .; v_gene: TRBV4-3; j_gene: TRBJ1-5; CDR3nt: TGCGCCAGCAGCCAGGGGACAAGCAATCAGCCCCAGCATTTT; CDR3aa: CASSQGTSNQPQHF
d_gene: TRBD1; abundance: once; v_gene: TRBV28; j_gene: TRBJ1-1; CDR3nt: TGTGCCAGCAGTTCCTTCGACAGGGGGGAGGACACTGAAGCTTTCTTT; CDR3aa: CASSSFDRGEDTEAFF
d_gene: .; abundance: .; v_gene: TRBV7-8; j_gene: TRBJ2-3; CDR3nt: TGTGCCAGCAGCCCCGGTGCCCGGGGTACCACAGATACGCAGTATTTT; CDR3aa: CASSPGARGTTDTQYF
d_gene: TRBD1; abundance: .; v_gene: TRBV28; j_gene: TRBJ1-6; CDR3nt: TGTGCCAGCAGTTTGGGACAGTTGGGTTCACCCCTCCACTTT; CDR3aa: CASSLGQLGSPLHF
d_gene: TRBD2; abundance: .; v_gene: TRBV13; j_gene: TRBJ2-7; CDR3nt: TGTGCCAGCAGCATGTTCTCTAGCGGGAGTGGCGAGCAGTACTTC; CDR3aa: CASSMFSSGSGEQYF
d_gene: TRBD2; abundance: .; v_gene: TRBV5-1; j_gene: TRBJ2-7; CDR3nt: TGCGCCAGCAGCTTGGGACTAGCGGGAGGAACTATCGTCGAGCAGTACTTC; CDR3aa: CASSLGLAGGTIVEQYF
d_gene: TRBD1; abundance: .; v_gene: TRBV19; j_gene: TRBJ1-5; CDR3nt: TGTGCCAGTAAGACAGGGGGGGATCGGACGCCCCAGCATTTT; CDR3aa: CASKTGGDRTPQHF
d_gene: .; abundance: .; v_gene: TRBV25-1; j_gene: TRBJ2-1; CDR3nt: TGTGCCAGCAGTGTAACCGGGACACTCTACAATGAGCAGTTCTTC; CDR3aa: CASSVTGTLYNEQFF
d_gene: .; abundance: once; v_gene: TRBV6-6; j_gene: TRBJ2-3; CDR3nt: TGTGCCAGCAATCACGGCGGGTGGGGCACAGATACGCAGTATTTT; CDR3aa: CASNHGGWGTDTQYF
d_gene: .; abundance: .; v_gene: TRBV7-9; j_gene: TRBJ1-5; CDR3nt: TGTGCCAGCAGCTTAGAGACGGGCAGGGGTAGCAATCAGCCCCAGCATTTT; CDR3aa: CASSLETGRGSNQPQHF
d_gene: .; abundance: few; v_gene: TRBV6-1; j_gene: TRBJ2-6; CDR3nt: TGTGCCAGCAAAAAAGACAGCTCTGGGGCCAACGTCCTGACTTTC; CDR3aa: CASKKDSSGANVLTF
d_gene: .; abundance: .; v_gene: TRBV27; j_gene: TRBJ2-1; CDR3nt: TGTGCCAGCAGCCAAAGGACAGGAGGGGGAGTGGGTGAGCAGTTCTTC; CDR3aa: CASSQRTGGGVGEQFF
d_gene: TRBD2; abundance: .; v_gene: TRBV7-9; j_gene: TRBJ2-1; CDR3nt: TGTGCCAGCAGCTTAACGGAATGGCGGGAGGAGCAGTTCTTC; CDR3aa: CASSLTEWREEQFF
d_gene: .; abundance: .; v_gene: TRBV5-4; j_gene: TRBJ2-2; CDR3nt: TGTGCCAGCAGCTTGTTCGGGGTCGGGGAGCTGTTTTTT; CDR3aa: CASSLFGVGELFF
d_gene: TRBD1; abundance: .; v_gene: TRBV28; j_gene: TRBJ2-1; CDR3nt: TGTGCCAGCAGTTTAAGACAGGGCGTCGGACACAATGAGCAGTTCTTC; CDR3aa: CASSLRQGVGHNEQFF
d_gene: .; abundance: .; v_gene: TRBV5-4; j_gene: TRBJ2-5; CDR3nt: TGTGCCAGCAGCTTGGTATCCGGGTCAGAGACCCAGTACTTC; CDR3aa: CASSLVSGSETQYF
d_gene: .; abundance: .; v_gene: TRBV19; j_gene: TRBJ1-5; CDR3nt: TGTGCCAGTAGTATGCGGAGGGTTCCTCAGCCCCAGCATTTT; CDR3aa: CASSMRRVPQPQHF
d_gene: TRBD1; abundance: .; v_gene: TRBV6-1; j_gene: TRBJ2-7; CDR3nt: TGTGCCACCACGGACAGGGAGAAAAACTACTACGAGCAGTACTTC; CDR3aa: CATTDREKNYYEQYF
d_gene: .; abundance: .; v_gene: TRBV9; j_gene: TRBJ1-2; CDR3nt: TGTGCCAGCAGCGTAGCGGGGGGGGGTGGCTACACCTTC; CDR3aa: CASSVAGGGGYTF
d_gene: TRBD2; abundance: once; v_gene: TRBV5-6; j_gene: TRBJ2-1; CDR3nt: TGTGCCAGCAGCTTGTCAAAGACTAGCGGGAGGGCCTCCAATGAGCAGTTCTTC; CDR3aa: CASSLSKTSGRASNEQFF
d_gene: TRBD2; abundance: few; v_gene: TRBV2; j_gene: TRBJ2-7; CDR3nt: TGTGCCAGCAGTGTTAGCGGGACTAGCTTCTCCGAGCAGTACTTC; CDR3aa: CASSVSGTSFSEQYF
d_gene: .; abundance: .; v_gene: TRBV6-5; j_gene: TRBJ1-2; CDR3nt: TGTGCCAGCAGAACTGCCGGAGCTAACTATGGCTACACCTTC; CDR3aa: CASRTAGANYGYTF